Listed here are 30 T cell receptor beta chains from one sample, sequenced in a study of control samples from healthy donors and cancer patients. The repertoire was sequenced with immunoSEQ multiplex PCR; TCRdb's copy has only in-frame clones and lacks some. The sample contains approximately 230,000 clones, around 80% of which appear only once. The sample comprised PBMCs. Receptors were obtained from a woman in her fifties or sixties with lung cancer.

This clone was picked up a small number of times. The chain combines TRBV3-1 (or the pseudogene TRBV3-2) with TRBJ2-1; D not resolved. Germline values: CDR1 LGHDT, CDR2 YNNKEL (reference sequence). CDR3 length: 17 amino acids. The V end was cut by 0 bases, the J end by 0 bases, with 12 bases between. This chain's CDR3 is CASSQEVARSSYNEQFF. DNA for the CDR3: TGTGCCAGCAGCCAAGAAGTAGCAAGGAGCTCCTACAATGAGCAGTTCTTC.

The rearrangement joins TRBV12-5 to TRBJ2-5; no definite D call. The CDR3 spans 13 residues. Germline V gives CDR1 LGHNT, CDR2 FRNRAP. The V gene lost 1 base and the J gene lost 5 bases, with 8 bases spanning the gap. The CDR3 reads CASGLDSSETQYF. The CDR3 coding sequence is TGTGCTAGTGGTTTGGACTCGTCGGAGACCCAGTACTTC.

The chain carries TRBV7-9 and TRBJ2-1; 10 nucleotides agree with TRBD2. The CDR3 length is 16 residues. The germline V gene encodes CDR1 SEHNR and CDR2 FQNEAQ (reference sequence). Trimming at V came to 5 bases and at J to 7 bases, leaving 11 bases not matched to a gene. Here the CDR3 reads CASSPRAGGGRNEQFF. In nucleotides, the CDR3 is TGTGCCAGCAGCCCGAGAGCGGGAGGGGGTCGGAATGAGCAGTTCTTC.

The chain combines TRBV9 with TRBJ1-6, with D hard to call. CDR3 length: 15 amino acids. Germline lookup yields CDR1 SGDLS and CDR2 YYNGEE. V dropped 0 bases and J dropped 4 bases, with 8 bases sitting between them. CDR3 coding DNA: TGTGCCAGCAGCGTAGCGGGGAATTATAATTCACCCCTCCACTTT. This sequence encodes CASSVAGNYNSPLHF.

The chain recombines TRBV5-5 with TRBJ2-1, with 8 bases matching TRBD1. Germline V lookup: CDR1 SGHKS, CDR2 YYEKEE (reference sequence). V was clipped by 4 bases and J by 7 bases; unmatched bases: 4. The CDR3 runs 13 residues. Here the CDR3 DNA reads TGTGCCAGCAGCCGACAGGGGAAAAATGAGCAGTTCTTC. Translation gives CASSRQGKNEQFF.

Concerning this clone itself: This CDR3 is also generated by other DNA sequences in the sample. The chain recombines TRBV5-1 with TRBJ1-5; possibly TRBD1 for D (5 bases). V was clipped by 0 bases and J by 1 base, with 8 bases between them. Germline values: CDR1 SGHRS, CDR2 YFSETQ. The CDR3 consists of 15 residues. In nucleotides, the CDR3 is TGCGCCAGCAGCTTGGGAGGGGTAAGCAATCAGCCCCAGCATTTT. This codes for CASSLGGVSNQPQHF.

Note on this clone: Other DNA sequences within the sample encode an identical CDR3. The V gene is TRBV10-3, the J gene TRBJ2-1; possibly TRBD1 for D (9 bases). The length of the CDR3 is 17 residues. Germline CDR1 and CDR2: ENHRY and SYGVKD. V was clipped by 10 bases and J by 7 bases, with 29 bases between them. CDR3 protein: CASRAGGGGTGSNEQFF. In nucleotides, the CDR3 is TGTGCCAGCCGGGCGGGGGGCGGGGGGACAGGGTCGAATGAGCAGTTCTTC.

This clone showed up just once. The V call is TRBV24-1, the J call TRBJ2-1; 7 nucleotides align to TRBD1. Germline CDR1 reads KGHDR; CDR2 reads SFDVKD. After removal of 8 bases from V and 8 bases from J, the junction contained 5 bases not matched to a gene. This CDR3 has 12 amino acids. CDR3 DNA: TGTGCCACCACCCGGGACAGCGATGAGCAGTTCTTC. The encoded protein is CATTRDSDEQFF.

The rearrangement links TRBV5-1 to TRBJ2-2, with 10 bases aligning to TRBD2. The CDR3 runs 16 residues. Per germline, CDR1 SGHRS and CDR2 YFSETQ. V dropped 4 bases and J dropped 4; count of bases not matched to a gene: 7. The chain's CDR3 is CASSPRLAGATGELFF. The CDR3 DNA sequence: TGCGCCAGCAGCCCCAGGCTAGCGGGAGCCACCGGGGAGCTGTTTTTT. Using reference TRBV5-1 and TRBJ2-2 for the parts outside the CDR3, the full variable domain is KAGVTQTPRYLIKTRGQQVTLSCSPISGHRSVSWYQQTPGQGLQFLFEYFSETQRNKGNFPGRFSGRQFSNSRSEMNVSTLELGDSALYLCASSPRLAGATGELFFGEGSRLTVL.

This clone was found a few times. This chain connects TRBV21-1 to TRBJ1-1. TRBV21-1 is flagged as a pseudogene. This CDR3 is 14 amino acids long. In DNA, the CDR3 is TGTGCCAGCAGCAAAGGTAAGGTATCCACTGAAGCTTTCTTT. Its protein is CASSKGKVSTEAFF.

This CDR3 reads CASTRQQDTEAFF. CDR3 coding DNA: TGTGCCTCGACCCGGCAGCAGGACACTGAAGCTTTCTTT. The V call is TRBV30, the J call TRBJ1-1; D gene uncertain. Per the germline V gene, CDR1 is GTSNPN and CDR2 is SVGIG (reference sequence). With 7 bases removed from V and 3 bases from J, the gap between germline ends came to 15 bases. The CDR3 consists of 13 residues.

The chain couples TRBV5-1 to TRBJ2-5; TRBD2 matches 7 bases. In germline, CDR1 is SGHRS, CDR2 YFSETQ. The trim removed 3 bases at V and 2 bases at J, leaving 10 bases unmatched. The CDR3 has 16 residues. The CDR3 loop reads CASSSGAGRGQETQYF. The CDR3 DNA reads TGCGCCAGCAGCTCGGGAGCGGGACGCGGTCAAGAGACCCAGTACTTC.

In this sample, this clone turned up once. The V gene is TRBV27, the J gene TRBJ2-2; 8 bases are a match to TRBD1. CDR3 size: 14 residues. With 6 bases clipped from V and 7 bases from J, the junction kept 7 bases outside the gene matches. CDR1 and CDR2 from the germline V gene are MNHEY and SMNVEV (reference sequence). Here the CDR3 DNA reads TGTGCCAGCAGGCCCCAGGGGGCTAACGGGGAGCTGTTTTTT. Amino acids: CASRPQGANGELFF.

The chain recombines TRBV5-5 with TRBJ2-7, with TRBD1 matching 8 bases. Germline CDR1 SGHKS, CDR2 YYEKEE (reference sequence). J lost 5 bases, V lost 4 bases, and 2 bases had no gene match. CDR3 length: 12 residues. Here the CDR3 DNA reads TGTGCCAGCAGCGACAGGGGCCACGAGCAGTACTTC. Translated: CASSDRGHEQYF. The whole variable domain, filled in from reference TRBV5-5 and TRBJ2-7, reads DAGVTQSPTHLIKTRGQQVTLRCSPISGHKSVSWYQQVLGQGPQFIFQYYEKEERGRGNFPDRFSARQFPNYSSELNVNALLLGDSALYLCASSDRGHEQYFGPGTRLTVT.

The chain is built from TRBV5-1 and TRBJ2-7; 11 bases are a match to TRBD2. Trimming removed 1 base from V and 3 bases from J; junction bases left unmatched: 9. CDR1 and CDR2 (germline): SGHRS, YFSETQ. This CDR3 is built from 17 residues. DNA for the CDR3: TGCGCCAGCAGCTTGTCGCTAGCGGGAGGCTGGGGCTACGAGCAGTACTTC. This codes for CASSLSLAGGWGYEQYF.

The rearrangement links TRBV27 to TRBJ1-6; D is perhaps TRBD1 (6 bases). The CDR3 runs to 16 residues. V was clipped by 5 bases and J by 6 bases, with 17 bases between them. Germline V gene data show CDR1 as MNHEY and CDR2 as SMNVEV (reference sequence). Here the CDR3 DNA reads TGTGCCAGCAGTATCTCACAGGGCCTCGGTAATTCACCCCTCCACTTT. Encoded protein: CASSISQGLGNSPLHF.

The J gene is TRBJ1-5, the V gene TRBV6-5; D unresolved. CDR1 and CDR2 (germline): MNHEY, SVGAGI. This CDR3 is 14 amino acids long. The V end lost 6 bases, the J end lost 0 bases, and 9 bases lay between the germline ends. CDR3 amino acids: CASSQVVSNQPQHF. CDR3 nucleotides: TGTGCCAGCAGCCAAGTCGTTAGCAATCAGCCCCAGCATTTT.

The chain recombines TRBV19 with TRBJ2-2; possible D gene TRBD2, 5 bases. The CDR3 extends over 15 amino acids. Germline values: CDR1 LNHDA, CDR2 SQIVND (reference sequence). Trimming cost V 3 bases and J 5 bases, with 13 bases left between them. This CDR3 reads CASSIYFSGTGELFF. In DNA, the CDR3 is TGTGCCAGTAGTATTTACTTCTCGGGAACCGGGGAGCTGTTTTTT.

The chain is built from TRBV28 and TRBJ1-5; D remains unclear. V dropped 6 bases and J dropped 1 base, with 16 bases sitting between them. The CDR3 runs to 16 residues. CDR1 is MDHEN, CDR2 SYDVKM, per germline. The CDR3 reads CASSPWRTTSNQPQHF. The CDR3 region has the DNA TGTGCCAGCAGCCCCTGGCGGACCACAAGCAATCAGCCCCAGCATTTT. The full variable domain, rest sourced from reference TRBV28 and TRBJ1-5, is DVKVTQSSRYLVKRTGEKVFLECVQDMDHENMFWYRQDPGLGLRLIYFSYDVKMKEKGDIPEGYSVSREKKERFSLILESASTNQTSMYLCASSPWRTTSNQPQHFGDGTRLSIL.

In the case of this clone: This CDR3 is also generated by other DNA sequences in the sample. V and J are TRBV5-1 and TRBJ2-7, with a possible D match to TRBD2 (6 bases). The V gene's germline CDR1 is SGHRS and CDR2 YFSETQ. V lost 3 bases, J lost 1 base, and 17 bases lay in between. CDR3 length: 16 amino acids. The CDR3 DNA sequence: TGCGCCAGCAGCTCCAGCCCTGGGACTGGATCCTACGAGCAGTACTTC. Translating it yields CASSSSPGTGSYEQYF. The entire variable domain, with the rest obtained from reference TRBV5-1 and TRBJ2-7, is as follows: KAGVTQTPRYLIKTRGQQVTLSCSPISGHRSVSWYQQTPGQGLQFLFEYFSETQRNKGNFPGRFSGRQFSNSRSEMNVSTLELGDSALYLCASSSSPGTGSYEQYFGPGTRLTVT.

Turning to this clone: The same CDR3 can be traced to other DNA sequences in this sample. The CDR3 coding sequence is TGTGCCAGCAGCTTGGATTACGAGCAGTACTTC. Translation gives CASSLDYEQYF. The chain employs TRBV5-4 and TRBJ2-7; D ambiguous. The CDR3 runs to 11 residues. The germline CDR1 and CDR2 sequences are SGHNT and YYREEE (reference sequence). Trimming removed 0 bases at V and 4 bases at J, with 2 bases between.

This chain connects TRBV19 to TRBJ2-6; D is unclear. The CDR3 loop spans 16 amino acids. Trimming removed 7 bases from V and 0 bases from J, with 13 bases in between. Germline V gene sequence: CDR1 LNHDA, CDR2 SQIVND (reference sequence). CDR3 in amino acids: CASTAAILSGANVLTF. CDR3 sequence (DNA): TGTGCCAGTACGGCGGCGATCCTCTCTGGGGCCAACGTCCTGACTTTC.

This clone has a handful of counts. The rearrangement uses TRBV5-5 and TRBJ1-1; D not certain. V was cut by 3 bases and J by 5 bases, with 11 bases left in between. CDR3 length: 13 residues. CDR1 is SGHKS, CDR2 YYEKEE, per germline (reference sequence). CDR3 sequence (DNA): TGTGCCAGCAGCTACGACCGGGATACTGAAGCTTTCTTT. Amino acids: CASSYDRDTEAFF.

The chain uses TRBV6-6 and TRBJ2-1; D uncertain. With 11 bases removed from V and 1 base from J, the gap between germline ends came to 12 bases. The CDR3 covers 13 residues. Germline assignment: CDR1 MNHNY and CDR2 SVGAGI (reference sequence). As DNA, the CDR3 is TGTGCCTCCCGACTGGGGTCCTACAATGAGCAGTTCTTC. Its translation is CASRLGSYNEQFF.

The V and J genes are TRBV5-1 and TRBJ2-2; the D gene is possibly TRBD2 (5 bases). This CDR3 comprises 14 residues. V lost 0 bases, J lost 6 bases, and 9 bases lay in between. CDR1 is SGHRS, CDR2 YFSETQ, per germline. The CDR3 nucleotides are TGCGCCAGCAGCTTGGGTTCCGGGGCCGGGGAGCTGTTTTTT. Its protein product is CASSLGSGAGELFF.

The genes are TRBV19 and TRBJ1-1; weak D call: TRBD1 (6 bases). This CDR3 has 14 amino acids. Germline CDR1 LNHDA, CDR2 SQIVND (reference sequence). Trimming took off 7 bases at V and 0 bases at J, with 12 bases between the two ends. The chain's CDR3 is CASNRGAMNTEAFF. CDR3 sequence (DNA): TGTGCCAGTAATCGGGGGGCGATGAACACTGAAGCTTTCTTT.

J is TRBJ2-5 and V is TRBV11-3; the D gene is possibly TRBD2 (5 bases). Germline V gives CDR1 SGHNT, CDR2 YENEEA. CDR3 size: 15 residues. The germline V and J ends were trimmed by 1 base and 2 bases, with 11 bases remaining between them. CDR3 nucleotide sequence: TGTGCCAGCAGCTTAGGGGGTGGACTTCAAGAGACCCAGTACTTC. As protein: CASSLGGGLQETQYF.

The chain employs TRBV29-1 and TRBJ1-2, with 10 bases aligning to TRBD1. V shed 5 bases, J shed 4 bases, and the junction held 4 bases outside the gene matches. This CDR3 comprises 13 residues. Per germline, CDR1 SQVTM and CDR2 ANQGSEA. DNA for the CDR3: TGCAGCGTTCTGACAGGGGGCTTCTATGGCTACACCTTC. Translating gives CSVLTGGFYGYTF.

This clone is a singleton in its sample. The chain combines TRBV19 with TRBJ1-2; 7 bases map to TRBD1. The V segment lost 6 bases and the J segment 8 bases; nucleotides outside the gene matches: 6. CDR3 size: 12 residues. Germline V CDR1 and CDR2: LNHDA, SQIVND (reference sequence). The CDR3 reads CASSLTGHGYTF. CDR3 DNA: TGTGCCAGTAGCTTGACAGGGCACGGCTACACCTTC. The entire variable domain, with the rest obtained from reference TRBV19 and TRBJ1-2, is as follows: DGGITQSPKYLFRKEGQNVTLSCEQNLNHDAMYWYRQDPGQGLRLIYYSQIVNDFQKGDIAEGYSVSREKKESFPLTVTSAQKNPTAFYLCASSLTGHGYTFGSGTRLTVV.

This chain links TRBV11-3 with TRBJ2-2, with unresolved D. The CDR3 extends over 14 amino acids. Germline V gene sequence: CDR1 SGHNT, CDR2 YENEEA. V lost 6 bases and J lost 1, with 9 bases in between. CDR3 in amino acids: CASRFNRNTGELFF. CDR3 in DNA: TGTGCCAGCAGGTTTAACAGGAACACCGGGGAGCTGTTTTTT. Drawing the rest from reference TRBV11-3 and TRBJ2-2, the complete variable domain is EAGVVQSPRYKIIEKKQPVAFWCNPISGHNTLYWYLQNLGQGPELLIRYENEEAVDDSQLPKDRFSAERLKGVDSTLKIQPAELGDSAVYLCASRFNRNTGELFFGEGSRLTVL.